This T cell receptor (beta chain) appears in the sequencing data of a study of shared clonotypes between healthy human individuals. CDR3 length: 15 amino acids. CDR1 and CDR2 from the germline V gene are SGDLS and YYNGEE. Trimming shortened V by 4 bases and J by 3 bases, and 13 bases separated the two germline ends. The repertoire was sequenced with immunoSEQ multiplex PCR; TCRdb's copy has only in-frame clones and lacks some. Found here are approximately 710,000 clones, 90% of them singletons; the top ten hold 30% to 40%. The genes are TRBV9 and TRBJ2-2; D is perhaps TRBD1 or TRBD2 (5 bases each). Sequenced input: memory CD8+ T cells from PBMCs. Subset indicated: CD45RO+ cells pooled with CCR7-negative TemRA cells. The clonotype comes from a young man in good health. Some clones in this sample may be carry-over from other donors' samples. CDR3: CASSLKGSYTGELFF. CDR3 DNA: TGTGCCAGCAGCCTCAAGGGGAGTTACACCGGGGAGCTGTTTTTT.